Below are 22 T cell receptor beta chains sequenced from a single sample in a study of T-cell reconstitution after alpha-beta-depleted transplantation in children (TCRdb year 2016). According to the study, the label for this sample's treatment or condition signals: allogeneic hematopoietic cell transplantation with graft depleted of TCRalphabeta T cells and CD19 B cells. The library was prepared using PCR. The data were produced on an Illumina HiSeq 2500. TCR libraries were prepared with molecular barcoding, using unique molecular identifiers to normalize TCRbeta repertoire quantification. TCRdb passed the public sequencing reads through fastp at Q25 and MiXCR, retaining productive beta sequences. Each record represents a unique CDR3 protein, reported with the most common genes and DNA among its rows. For this sample the table gives some 260,000 distinct CDR3 sequences, of which roughly a quarter were detected only once. Roughly 5% of the sample is in the top ten clones.

Sample: PBMCs, mostly from graft donor cells, taken 360 days after TCRalphabeta/CD19-depleted stem cell transplant. Source of these receptors: a female patient aged 2-9 years who had a stem cell transplant for congenital amegakaryocytic thrombocytopenia, so the T cells may come from the graft donor.

The chain has TRBV6-1 and TRBJ1-5, with D unclear. This CDR3 is built from 18 residues. Trimming removed 6 bases from V and 0 bases from J, with 21 bases in between. Per the germline V gene, CDR1 is MNHNS and CDR2 is SASEGT. CDR3 coding DNA: TGTGCCAGCAGCCGACTCTCTAAGGCCAGCTATAGCAATCAGCCCCAGCATTTT. Translating it yields CASSRLSKASYSNQPQHF.

This clonotype was detected many times. The rearrangement uses TRBV10-3 and TRBJ2-2; TRBD2 matches 12 bases. With 4 bases clipped from V and 0 bases from J, the junction kept 0 bases outside the gene matches. CDR1 is ENHRY, CDR2 SYGVKD, per germline. The CDR3 covers 16 residues. Written as DNA, the CDR3 is TGTGCCATCAGTGGGACTAGCGGGGCGAACACCGGGGAGCTGTTTTTT. Its protein product is CAISGTSGANTGELFF.

This clonotype was picked up many times. The rearrangement links TRBV28 to TRBJ1-5; weak D call: TRBD1 (5 bases). Germline values: CDR1 MDHEN, CDR2 SYDVKM. V lost 1 base to trimming and J lost 1 base, with 8 bases between them. The CDR3 is made up of 15 amino acids. For the CDR3, the DNA is TGTGCCAGCAGTTTATTGGGACGGAGCAATCAGCCCCAGCATTTT. Its translation is CASSLLGRSNQPQHF. Looking up the rest from reference TRBV28 and TRBJ1-5 gives the full variable domain: DVKVTQSSRYLVKRTGEKVFLECVQDMDHENMFWYRQDPGLGLRLIYFSYDVKMKEKGDIPEGYSVSREKKERFSLILESASTNQTSMYLCASSLLGRSNQPQHFGDGTRLSIL.

V usage is TRBV4-2 and J usage is TRBJ2-1; TRBD1 aligns across 7 bases. The germline V gene has CDR1 LGHNA and CDR2 YNFKEQ. Trimming cost V 5 bases and J 4 bases; bases outside gene matches: 5. The CDR3 is 14 residues long. CDR3 bases: TGTGCCAGCAGCATGCACAGGGGTTACAATGAGCAGTTCTTC. This gives the protein CASSMHRGYNEQFF.

This clonotype was seen at least ten times. This chain links TRBV29-1 with TRBJ2-5; no definite D call. The CDR3 loop spans 11 amino acids. Germline V gene data show CDR1 as SQVTM and CDR2 as ANQGSEA. The V end lost 3 bases, the J end lost 1 base, and 3 bases lay between the germline ends. The CDR3 loop is CSVDSQETQYF. The DNA for the CDR3 is TGCAGCGTTGACAGCCAAGAGACCCAGTACTTC.

This clonotype was recorded a few times. The rearrangement uses TRBV7-2 and TRBJ2-2, with unresolved D. The germline CDR1 and CDR2 sequences are SGHTA and FQGNSA. Trimming left V 5 bases short and J 8 bases short, with 12 bases between. The CDR3 loop spans 13 amino acids. The CDR3: CASSLNLRGELFF. CDR3 sequence (DNA): TGTGCCAGCAGCCTTAACCTGCGTGGGGAGCTGTTTTTT.

The chain combines TRBV10-3 with TRBJ2-7; tentative D call: TRBD2 (5 bases). This CDR3 comprises 13 residues. The germline V and J ends were trimmed by 0 bases and 4 bases, with 7 bases remaining between them. The germline V gene encodes CDR1 ENHRY and CDR2 SYGVKD. CDR3 DNA: TGTGCCATCAGTGAGTCTAGCGCGTACGAGCAGTACTTC. Protein: CAISESSAYEQYF.

This clonotype was observed a handful of times. Germline and junction disagree at one end, which may indicate a read error. This chain connects TRBV7-8 to TRBJ2-7, with D possibly being TRBD2 (6 bases). The CDR3 extends over 11 amino acids. Germline V CDR1 and CDR2: SGHVS, FQNEAQ. The CDR3: CASSLGLTRDF. The CDR3 DNA is TGTGCCAGCAGCCTGGGACTCACGCGGGACTTC.

The CDR3 sequence: CSADHASGTYSTDTQYF. DNA for the CDR3: TGCAGTGCTGACCACGCCTCCGGGACATACAGCACAGATACGCAGTATTTT. This sequence joins TRBV20-1 and TRBJ2-3; weak D call: TRBD1 (6 bases). CDR1 is DFQATT and CDR2 is SNEGSKA in the germline V gene (reference sequence). The CDR3 spans 17 residues. V was trimmed by 5 bases and J by 0 bases, leaving 21 bases between them.

The chain recombines TRBV28 with TRBJ2-6; 9 bases align to TRBD1. J lost 0 bases, V lost 6 bases, and 15 bases had no gene match. Germline V gives CDR1 MDHEN, CDR2 SYDVKM. There are 20 residues in the CDR3. The CDR3 DNA reads TGTGCCAGCAGACACCTCGGCGGGACAGGGCCAAGCTCTGGGGCCAACGTCCTGACTTTC. Its protein is CASRHLGGTGPSSGANVLTF.

This clonotype was picked up a small number of times. This chain links TRBV10-3 with TRBJ2-1; TRBD2 might be the D (5 bases). CDR3 size: 15 residues. Germline CDR1 reads ENHRY; CDR2 reads SYGVKD. V shed 0 bases and J shed 8 bases, with 14 bases lying between them. The CDR3: CAISESSASYDEQFF. The CDR3 DNA is TGTGCCATCAGTGAGTCGTCGGCTAGCTATGATGAGCAGTTCTTC.

The rearrangement joins TRBV20-1 to TRBJ2-1, with unresolved D. This CDR3 contains 12 residues. Germline loops: CDR1 DFQATT, CDR2 SNEGSKA (reference sequence). Trimming removed 5 bases from V and 8 bases from J, with 13 bases in between. Here the CDR3 DNA reads TGCAGTGCTGGACGTAGGTACGATGAGCAGTTCTTC. This gives the protein CSAGRRYDEQFF.

V gene TRBV4-1 combines with J gene TRBJ1-2; weak D call: TRBD1 (5 bases). Germline CDR1 MGHRA, CDR2 YSYEKL. Trimming removed 4 bases at V and 4 bases at J, with 13 bases between. CDR3 length: 14 residues. The CDR3 reads CASSPRVQSYGYTF. DNA for the CDR3: TGCGCCAGCAGCCCCAGGGTCCAGTCCTATGGCTACACCTTC.

This clonotype has a handful of counts. The chain links TRBV11-1 to TRBJ2-1; 10 positions agree with TRBD1. J gave up 8 bases and V 4 bases, and 8 bases lay outside the gene matches. The length of the CDR3 is 15 residues. Germline CDR1 reads SGHAT; CDR2 reads FQDESV (reference sequence). The CDR3 protein is CASSYNSGTGDEQFF. The DNA of the CDR3 is TGTGCCAGCAGCTATAATTCCGGGACAGGGGATGAGCAGTTCTTC.

The rearrangement joins TRBV2 to TRBJ2-1; a possible D gene is TRBD2 (5 bases). V shed 11 bases and J shed 1 base, with 18 bases lying between them. Germline CDR1 SNHLY, CDR2 FYNNEI. The length of the CDR3 is 15 residues. DNA of the CDR3: TGTGCCTCCCGCCCCGGGGATGGGTCCTACAATGAGCAGTTCTTC. Translation gives CASRPGDGSYNEQFF.

This clonotype was picked up a small number of times. This rearrangement joins TRBV7-9 to TRBJ2-3, with D possibly matching TRBD2 (7 bases). Germline CDR1 SEHNR, CDR2 FQNEAQ (reference sequence). CDR3 size: 15 residues. Trimming left V 11 bases short and J 0 bases short, with 18 bases between. The CDR3 sequence is CALRAGTNSTDTQYF. In nucleotides, the CDR3 is TGTGCCCTAAGAGCGGGGACAAATAGCACAGATACGCAGTATTTT.

J is TRBJ2-7 and V is TRBV19, with D unresolved. Germline CDR1 is LNHDA and CDR2 is SQIVND (reference sequence). This CDR3 contains 15 residues. Trimming took off 2 bases at V and 1 base at J, with 12 bases between the two ends. CDR3 nucleotide sequence: TGTGCCAGTAGTATAATCGGCAGCGTGTCCTACGAGCAGTACTTC. Amino acids: CASSIIGSVSYEQYF.

In its sample, this clonotype was seen a few times. This sequence joins TRBV9 and TRBJ2-7; no reliable D call. V was pared by 0 bases and J by 0 bases, with 7 bases between. Germline V gene data show CDR1 as SGDLS and CDR2 as YYNGEE. CDR3 size: 14 residues. Here the CDR3 reads CASSVVGSSYEQYF. The CDR3, as DNA: TGTGCCAGCAGCGTAGTGGGTAGCTCCTACGAGCAGTACTTC. Supplemented by reference TRBV9 and TRBJ2-7, the full variable domain reads DSGVTQTPKHLITATGQRVTLRCSPRSGDLSVYWYQQSLDQGLQFLIQYYNGEERAKGNILERFSAQQFPDLHSELNLSSLELGDSALYFCASSVVGSSYEQYFGPGTRLTVT.

This clonotype was observed a few times. This sequence joins TRBV20-1 and TRBJ1-1; 9 bases are shared with TRBD1. The CDR3 covers 15 residues. Germline lookup yields CDR1 DFQATT and CDR2 SNEGSKA (reference sequence). V lost 0 bases and J lost 3; bases outside the gene matches: 5. Written as DNA, the CDR3 is TGCAGTGCTAGAGATCCAAGGACAGGGGACACTGAAGCTTTCTTT. Translating gives CSARDPRTGDTEAFF.

This clonotype came up many times. The genes are TRBV7-2 and TRBJ2-7; TRBD2 agrees at 9 bases. The germline gives CDR1 SGHTA, CDR2 FQGNSA. The CDR3 extends over 19 amino acids. Losses at the gene ends were 2 bases for V and 0 bases for J; bases not matched to a gene: 14. The CDR3 bases are TGTGCCAGCAGCTTACCGCCACGCCAAGCGGGGGGCTTCTCCTACGAGCAGTACTTC. It is translated as CASSLPPRQAGGFSYEQYF.

The sample holds a few counts of this clonotype. The chain carries TRBV6-2 or TRBV6-3 and TRBJ2-7; 9 bases fit TRBD1. The CDR3 is 15 amino acids. The V segment lost 6 bases and the J segment 3 bases; nucleotides outside the gene matches: 9. CDR1 and CDR2 from the germline V gene are MNHEY and SVGEGT. CDR3 DNA: TGTGCCAGCAGATCACAGGGGGCGCGGCTCTACGAGCAGTACTTC. It specifies CASRSQGARLYEQYF.

The chain couples TRBV29-1 to TRBJ2-3; D ambiguous. Per germline, CDR1 SQVTM and CDR2 ANQGSEA. The CDR3 loop spans 12 amino acids. Trimming removed 6 bases from V and 3 bases from J, with 10 bases in between. This CDR3 reads CSVQPLTDTQYF. The CDR3 DNA sequence: TGCAGCGTCCAACCTCTTACAGATACGCAGTATTTT.